This T cell receptor (beta chain) derives from a study of Tregs in tolerant kidney transplant recipients. Assay: immunoSEQ multiplex PCR; the TCRdb copy retains only in-frame clones and omits some. The repertoire consists of under 20,000 clones, with roughly four fifths occurring once and the leading ten covering 2% to 3%. CDR3 length: 15 amino acids. Trimming cost V 1 base and J 3 bases, with 13 bases left between them. Germline V gene lookup returns CDR1 SGHNT and CDR2 YYREEE (reference sequence). Before regulatory T cell sorting, thawed PBMCs rested overnight at 37°C in 200 to 250 IU/ml IL-2. The sample consisted of Tregs from blood. The TCR was taken from a human donor in good health. The rearrangement joins TRBV5-4 to TRBJ1-1; D not resolved. The CDR3 spells CASSLMPTSHTEAFF. The CDR3 coding sequence is TGTGCCAGCAGCTTGATGCCAACCAGCCACACTGAAGCTTTCTTT.